The rows below give T cell receptor beta chains drawn from one sample of a study of blood T cell repertoires in COVID-19. Produced via immunoSEQ multiplex PCR; TCRdb's table is partial and in-frame only. Of 210,000 or so clones in the sample, roughly four fifths were seen once. Input material: peripheral blood. The receptors come from a woman aged 70 to 79 with active or convalescent COVID-19. Each CDR3 is given with its conserved first and last residue. D genes are given only for firm matches. Clone size is given for some rows only: seen once, a few or many times, or a class if the clone is expanded.

TRBJ2-5 NA once TRBV15 CATSRDWGPGTQYF TGTGCCACCAGCAGAGATTGGGGCCCAGGGACCCAGTACTTC
TRBJ2-1 NA NA TRBV7-9 CASSVSGGWDEQFF TGTGCCAGCAGCGTTAGTGGCGGCTGGGATGAGCAGTTCTTC
TRBJ1-3 NA NA TRBV29-1 CSVDAGGNTIYF TGCAGCGTTGACGCGGGGGGAAACACCATATATTTT
TRBJ1-1 NA NA TRBV27 CASSPQTTSTEAFF TGTGCCAGCAGTCCACAGACTACAAGCACTGAAGCTTTCTTT
TRBJ2-7 TRBD2 NA TRBV5-1 CASSLNTGAGNEQYF TGCGCCAGCAGCTTGAACACGGGAGCGGGAAACGAGCAGTACTTC
TRBJ2-3 NA NA TRBV7-9 CASSFRQGIADTQYF TGTGCCAGCAGCTTTCGCCAGGGGATAGCAGATACGCAGTATTTT
TRBJ1-5 NA NA TRBV6-6 CASSYEALREQPQHF TGTGCCAGCAGTTACGAGGCGTTGAGAGAACAGCCCCAGCATTTT
TRBJ1-5 TRBD1 NA TRBV5-5 CASSFTGTGVLSNQPQHF TGTGCCAGCAGCTTTACCGGGACAGGAGTTCTTAGCAATCAGCCCCAGCATTTT
TRBJ2-1 NA NA TRBV5-6 CASSLEQGRTYNEQFF TGTGCCAGCAGCTTGGAGCAGGGTCGAACCTACAATGAGCAGTTCTTC
TRBJ2-7 NA few TRBV29-1 CSVGTARRGEQYF TGCAGCGTCGGAACGGCCCGTCGGGGGGAGCAGTACTTC